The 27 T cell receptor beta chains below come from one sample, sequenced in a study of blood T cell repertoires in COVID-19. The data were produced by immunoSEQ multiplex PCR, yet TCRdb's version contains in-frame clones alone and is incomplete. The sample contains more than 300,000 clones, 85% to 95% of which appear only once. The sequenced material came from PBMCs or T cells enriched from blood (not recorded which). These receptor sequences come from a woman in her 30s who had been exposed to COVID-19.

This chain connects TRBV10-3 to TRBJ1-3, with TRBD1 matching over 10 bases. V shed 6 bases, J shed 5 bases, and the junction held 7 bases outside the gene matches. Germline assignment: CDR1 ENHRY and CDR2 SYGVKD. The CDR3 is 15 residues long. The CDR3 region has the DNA TGTGCCATCAGGGGGACAGGGGATTTAAGAAACACCATATATTTT. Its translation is CAIRGTGDLRNTIYF.

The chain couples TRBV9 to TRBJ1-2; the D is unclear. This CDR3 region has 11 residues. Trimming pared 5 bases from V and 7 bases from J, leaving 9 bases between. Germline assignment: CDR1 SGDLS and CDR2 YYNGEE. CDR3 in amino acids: CASSKTGGYTF. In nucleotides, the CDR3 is TGTGCCAGCAGTAAAACGGGTGGCTACACCTTC. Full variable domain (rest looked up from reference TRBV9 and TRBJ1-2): DSGVTQTPKHLITATGQRVTLRCSPRSGDLSVYWYQQSLDQGLQFLIQYYNGEERAKGNILERFSAQQFPDLHSELNLSSLELGDSALYFCASSKTGGYTFGSGTRLTVV.

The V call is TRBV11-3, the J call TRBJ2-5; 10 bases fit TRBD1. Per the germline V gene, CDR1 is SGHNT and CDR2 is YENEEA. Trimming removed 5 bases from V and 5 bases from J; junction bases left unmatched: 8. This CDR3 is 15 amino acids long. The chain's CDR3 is CASSHGQGGAETQYF. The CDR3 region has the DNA TGTGCCAGCAGCCACGGACAGGGGGGTGCGGAGACCCAGTACTTC. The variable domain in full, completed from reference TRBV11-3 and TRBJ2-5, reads EAGVVQSPRYKIIEKKQPVAFWCNPISGHNTLYWYLQNLGQGPELLIRYENEEAVDDSQLPKDRFSAERLKGVDSTLKIQPAELGDSAVYLCASSHGQGGAETQYFGPGTRLLVL.

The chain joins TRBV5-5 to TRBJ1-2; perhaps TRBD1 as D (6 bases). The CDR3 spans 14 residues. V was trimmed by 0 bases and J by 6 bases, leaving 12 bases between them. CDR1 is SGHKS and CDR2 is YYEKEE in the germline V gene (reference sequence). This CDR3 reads CASSLAWPGDGYTF. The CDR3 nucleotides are TGTGCCAGCAGCTTGGCCTGGCCAGGGGATGGCTACACCTTC.

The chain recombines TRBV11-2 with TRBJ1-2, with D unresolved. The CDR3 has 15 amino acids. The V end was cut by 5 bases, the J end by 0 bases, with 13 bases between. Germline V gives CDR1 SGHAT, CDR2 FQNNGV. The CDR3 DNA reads TGTGCCAGCAGCCCATTCGAAGTAGCTAACTATGGCTACACCTTC. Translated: CASSPFEVANYGYTF.

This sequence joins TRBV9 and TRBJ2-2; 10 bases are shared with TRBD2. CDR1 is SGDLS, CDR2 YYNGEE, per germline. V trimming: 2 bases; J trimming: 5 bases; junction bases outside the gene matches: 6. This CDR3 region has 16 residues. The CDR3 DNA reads TGTGCCAGCAGCGTGAGCGGGGGGGCCAATACCGGGGAGCTGTTTTTT. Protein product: CASSVSGGANTGELFF.

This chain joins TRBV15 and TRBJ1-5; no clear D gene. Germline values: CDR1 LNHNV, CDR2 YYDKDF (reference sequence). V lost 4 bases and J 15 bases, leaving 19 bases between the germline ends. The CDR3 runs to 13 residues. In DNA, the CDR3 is TGTGCCACCAGCATGGCTCCACAGCACCCTTGGCATTTT. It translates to CATSMAPQHPWHF. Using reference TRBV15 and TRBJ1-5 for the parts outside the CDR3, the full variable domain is DAMVIQNPRYQVTQFGKPVTLSCSQTLNHNVMYWYQQKSSQAPKLLFHYYDKDFNNEADTPDNFQSRRPNTSFCFLDIRSPGLGDTAMYLCATSMAPQHPWHFGDGTRLSIL.

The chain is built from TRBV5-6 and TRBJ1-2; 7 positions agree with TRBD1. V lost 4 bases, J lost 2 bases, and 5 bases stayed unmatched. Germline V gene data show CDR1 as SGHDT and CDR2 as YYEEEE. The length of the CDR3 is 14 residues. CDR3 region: CASSRGGGNYGYTF. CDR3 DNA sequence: TGTGCCAGCAGCCGAGGGGGCGGCAACTATGGCTACACCTTC.

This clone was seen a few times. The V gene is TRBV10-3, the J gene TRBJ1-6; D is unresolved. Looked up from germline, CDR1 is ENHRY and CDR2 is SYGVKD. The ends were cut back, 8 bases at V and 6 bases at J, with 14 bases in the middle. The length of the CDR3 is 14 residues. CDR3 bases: TGTGCCATCTCCACCAACATCGCTAATTCACCCCTCCACTTT. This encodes CAISTNIANSPLHF.

The CDR3 sequence: CASSRYRGSNQPQHF. As DNA, the CDR3 is TGTGCCAGTAGTAGATACAGGGGGAGCAATCAGCCCCAGCATTTT. This chain connects TRBV19 to TRBJ1-5, with 8 bases lining up with TRBD1. The J segment lost 1 base and the V segment lost 4 bases, leaving 3 bases of the junction unmatched. Germline CDR1 reads LNHDA; CDR2 reads SQIVND (reference sequence). The CDR3 sequence is 15 residues long.

The CDR3 region is CASSGGQGGSNQPQHF. In DNA form, the CDR3 reads TGCGCCAGCAGCGGAGGACAGGGGGGATCAAATCAGCCCCAGCATTTT. The chain carries TRBV5-1 and TRBJ1-5, with TRBD1 matching 10 bases. Germline assignment: CDR1 SGHRS and CDR2 YFSETQ. The V and J ends lost 4 bases and 4 bases, in that order; junction bases with no gene match: 8. There are 16 residues in the CDR3.

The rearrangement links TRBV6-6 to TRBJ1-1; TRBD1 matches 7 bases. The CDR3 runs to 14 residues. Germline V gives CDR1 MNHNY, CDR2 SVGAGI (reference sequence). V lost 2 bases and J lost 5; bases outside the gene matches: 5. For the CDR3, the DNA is TGTGCCAGCAGTTACCAATCAGGGGGAACTGAAGCTTTCTTT. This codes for CASSYQSGGTEAFF.

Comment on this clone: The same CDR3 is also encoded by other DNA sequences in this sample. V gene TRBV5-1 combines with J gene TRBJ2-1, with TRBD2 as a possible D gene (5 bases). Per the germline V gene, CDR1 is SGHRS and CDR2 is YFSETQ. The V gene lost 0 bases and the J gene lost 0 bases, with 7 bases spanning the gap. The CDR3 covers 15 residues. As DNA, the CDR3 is TGCGCCAGCAGCTTGGATGGGAGCTCCTACAATGAGCAGTTCTTC. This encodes CASSLDGSSYNEQFF. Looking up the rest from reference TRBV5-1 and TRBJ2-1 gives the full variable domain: KAGVTQTPRYLIKTRGQQVTLSCSPISGHRSVSWYQQTPGQGLQFLFEYFSETQRNKGNFPGRFSGRQFSNSRSEMNVSTLELGDSALYLCASSLDGSSYNEQFFGPGTRLTVL.

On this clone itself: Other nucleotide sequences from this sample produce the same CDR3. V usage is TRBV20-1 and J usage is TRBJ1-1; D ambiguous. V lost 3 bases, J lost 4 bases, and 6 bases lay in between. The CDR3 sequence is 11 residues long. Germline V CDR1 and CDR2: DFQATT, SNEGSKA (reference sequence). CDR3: CSARGGTEAFF. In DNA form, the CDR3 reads TGCAGTGCTAGGGGAGGCACTGAAGCTTTCTTT.

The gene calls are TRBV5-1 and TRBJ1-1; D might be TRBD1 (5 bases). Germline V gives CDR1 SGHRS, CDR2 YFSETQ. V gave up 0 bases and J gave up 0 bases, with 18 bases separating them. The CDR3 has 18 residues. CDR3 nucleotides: TGCGCCAGCAGCTTGGGGCCAGGCGGGGCAGGCATGAACACTGAAGCTTTCTTT. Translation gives CASSLGPGGAGMNTEAFF.

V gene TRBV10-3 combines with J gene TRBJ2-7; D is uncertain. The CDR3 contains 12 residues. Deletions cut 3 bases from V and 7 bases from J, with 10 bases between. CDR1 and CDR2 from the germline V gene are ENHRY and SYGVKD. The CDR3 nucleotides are TGTGCCATCAGTGACCCCCTCTATGAGCAGTACTTC. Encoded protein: CAISDPLYEQYF.

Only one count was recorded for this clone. The CDR3 region has the DNA TGTGCCAGCAGCGTAGAGGCGGGGGGGTACAATGAGCAGTTCTTC. Translation: CASSVEAGGYNEQFF. The V call is TRBV9, the J call TRBJ2-1, with 9 bases fitting TRBD2. The CDR3 runs to 15 residues. Germline lookup yields CDR1 SGDLS and CDR2 YYNGEE. V lost 0 bases and J lost 4; bases outside the gene matches: 2.

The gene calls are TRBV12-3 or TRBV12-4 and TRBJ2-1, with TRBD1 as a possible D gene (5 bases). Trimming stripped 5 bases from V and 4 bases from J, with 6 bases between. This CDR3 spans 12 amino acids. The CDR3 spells CASSDSYNEQFF. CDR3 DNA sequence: TGTGCCAGCAGTGACAGTTACAATGAGCAGTTCTTC.

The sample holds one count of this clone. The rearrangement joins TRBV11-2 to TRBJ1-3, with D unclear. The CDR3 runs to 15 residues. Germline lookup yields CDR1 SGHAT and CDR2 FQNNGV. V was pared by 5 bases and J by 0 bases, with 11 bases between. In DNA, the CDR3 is TGTGCCAGCAGCGAGGACGGGAACTCTGGAAACACCATATATTTT. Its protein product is CASSEDGNSGNTIYF.

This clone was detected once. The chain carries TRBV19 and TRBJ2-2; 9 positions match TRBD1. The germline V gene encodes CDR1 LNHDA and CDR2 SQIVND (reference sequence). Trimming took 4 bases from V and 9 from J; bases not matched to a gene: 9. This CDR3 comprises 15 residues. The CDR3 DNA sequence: TGTGCCAGTAGTAGGGGGGACAGGGTAGGACGGGAGCTGTTTTTT. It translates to CASSRGDRVGRELFF.

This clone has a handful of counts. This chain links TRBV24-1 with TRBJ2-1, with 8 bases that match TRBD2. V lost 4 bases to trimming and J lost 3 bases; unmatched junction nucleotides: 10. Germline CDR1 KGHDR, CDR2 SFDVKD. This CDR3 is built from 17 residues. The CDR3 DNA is TGTGCCACCAGTGACCCGGGACGGGAGGGGATCTACAATGAGCAGTTCTTC. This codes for CATSDPGREGIYNEQFF.

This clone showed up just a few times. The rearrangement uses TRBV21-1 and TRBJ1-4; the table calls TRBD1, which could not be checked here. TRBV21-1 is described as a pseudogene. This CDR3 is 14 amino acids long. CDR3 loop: CASSKGDRQEKLFF. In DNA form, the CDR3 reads TGTGCCAGCAGCAAAGGGGACAGGCAGGAAAAACTGTTTTTT.

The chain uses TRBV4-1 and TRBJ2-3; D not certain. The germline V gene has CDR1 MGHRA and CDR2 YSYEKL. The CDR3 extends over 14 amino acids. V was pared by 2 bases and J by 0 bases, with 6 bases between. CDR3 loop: CASSQTTSTDTQYF. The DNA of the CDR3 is TGCGCCAGCAGCCAAACGACTAGCACAGATACGCAGTATTTT.

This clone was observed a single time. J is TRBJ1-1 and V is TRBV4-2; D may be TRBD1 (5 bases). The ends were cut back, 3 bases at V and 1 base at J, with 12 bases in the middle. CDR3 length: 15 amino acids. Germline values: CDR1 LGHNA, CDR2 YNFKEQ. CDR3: CASSQADRPNTEAFF. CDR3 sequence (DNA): TGTGCCAGCAGCCAGGCAGACAGACCGAACACTGAAGCTTTCTTT.

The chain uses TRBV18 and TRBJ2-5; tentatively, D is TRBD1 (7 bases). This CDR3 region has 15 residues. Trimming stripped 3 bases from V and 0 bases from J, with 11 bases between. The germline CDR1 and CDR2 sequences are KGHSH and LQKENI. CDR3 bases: TGTGCCAGCTCACCGGGAGGACAGGACCAAGAGACCCAGTACTTC. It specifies CASSPGGQDQETQYF.

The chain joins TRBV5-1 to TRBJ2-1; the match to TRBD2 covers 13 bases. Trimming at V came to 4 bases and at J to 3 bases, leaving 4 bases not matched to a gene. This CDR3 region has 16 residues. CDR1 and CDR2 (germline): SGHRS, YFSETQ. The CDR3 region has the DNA TGCGCCAGCAGCCAGGGACTAGCGGGGAGCTACAATGAGCAGTTCTTC. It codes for CASSQGLAGSYNEQFF.

The CDR3 region has the DNA TGCGCCAGCAGCTTGGCCGGGGTAGCAATCCATGAGCAGTTCTTC. Its protein product is CASSLAGVAIHEQFF. J is TRBJ2-1 and V is TRBV5-1, with TRBD2 as a possible D gene (5 bases). Germline CDR1 is SGHRS and CDR2 is YFSETQ. This CDR3 region has 15 residues. Trimming cost V 0 bases and J 8 bases, with 15 bases left between them. The full variable domain, its missing parts supplied by reference TRBV5-1 and TRBJ2-1, is KAGVTQTPRYLIKTRGQQVTLSCSPISGHRSVSWYQQTPGQGLQFLFEYFSETQRNKGNFPGRFSGRQFSNSRSEMNVSTLELGDSALYLCASSLAGVAIHEQFFGPGTRLTVL.